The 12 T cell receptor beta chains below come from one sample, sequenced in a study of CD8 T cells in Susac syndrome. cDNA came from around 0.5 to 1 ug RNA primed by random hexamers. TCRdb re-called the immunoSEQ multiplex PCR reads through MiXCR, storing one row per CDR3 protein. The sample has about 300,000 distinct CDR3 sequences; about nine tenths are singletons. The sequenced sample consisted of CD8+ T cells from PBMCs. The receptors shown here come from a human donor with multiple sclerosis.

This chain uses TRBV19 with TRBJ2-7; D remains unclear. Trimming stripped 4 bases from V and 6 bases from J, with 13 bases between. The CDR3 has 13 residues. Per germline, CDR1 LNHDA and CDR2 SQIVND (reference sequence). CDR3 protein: CASSTGRFSEQYF. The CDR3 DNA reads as TGTGCCAGTAGTACCGGCCGTTTTTCCGAGCAGTACTTC.

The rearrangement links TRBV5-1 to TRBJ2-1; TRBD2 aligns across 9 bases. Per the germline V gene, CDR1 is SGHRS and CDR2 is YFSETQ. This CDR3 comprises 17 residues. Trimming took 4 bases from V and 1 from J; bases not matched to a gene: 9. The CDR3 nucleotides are TGCGCCAGCAGCCAGGGCGATAGCGGGAGTTCCTACAATGAGCAGTTCTTC. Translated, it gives CASSQGDSGSSYNEQFF.

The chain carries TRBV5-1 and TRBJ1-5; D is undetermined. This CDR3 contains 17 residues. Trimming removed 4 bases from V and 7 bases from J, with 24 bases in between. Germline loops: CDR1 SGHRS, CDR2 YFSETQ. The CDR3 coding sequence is TGCGCCAGCAGCCGTCCCCGGGATCAAGCCTCTTTCCAGCCCCAGCATTTT. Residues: CASSRPRDQASFQPQHF.

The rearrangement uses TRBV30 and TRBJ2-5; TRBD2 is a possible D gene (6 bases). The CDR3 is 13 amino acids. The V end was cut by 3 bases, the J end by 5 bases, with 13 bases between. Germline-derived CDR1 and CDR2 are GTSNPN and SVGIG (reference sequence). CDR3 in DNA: TGTGCCTGGAGCGTGGGGGGTCTGGAGACCCAGTACTTC. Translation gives CAWSVGGLETQYF.

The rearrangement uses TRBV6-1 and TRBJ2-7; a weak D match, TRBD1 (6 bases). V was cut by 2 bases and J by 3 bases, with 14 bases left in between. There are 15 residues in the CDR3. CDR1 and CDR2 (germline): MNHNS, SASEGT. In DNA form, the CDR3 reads TGTGCCAGCAGTGAATCTGAGGGGGAAATCTACGAGCAGTACTTC. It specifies CASSESEGEIYEQYF.

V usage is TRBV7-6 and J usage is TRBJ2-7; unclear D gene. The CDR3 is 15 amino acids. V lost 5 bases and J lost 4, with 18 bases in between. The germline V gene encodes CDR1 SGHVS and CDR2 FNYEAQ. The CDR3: CASSPSLLVAYEQYF. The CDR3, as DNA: TGTGCCAGCAGCCCCTCCCTCCTGGTAGCTTACGAGCAGTACTTC. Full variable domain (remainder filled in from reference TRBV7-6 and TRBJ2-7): GAGVSQSPRYKVTKRGQDVALRCDPISGHVSLYWYRQALGQGPEFLTYFNYEAQQDKSGLPNDRFSAERPEGSISTLTIQRTEQRDSAMYRCASSPSLLVAYEQYFGPGTRLTVT.

Written as DNA, the CDR3 is TGTGCCAGCAGCACACTGACTAGCGGGAGATCGGGCACCGGGGAGCTGTTTTTT. Translation gives CASSTLTSGRSGTGELFF. This sequence joins TRBV7-9 and TRBJ2-2, with 12 bases fitting TRBD2. CDR3 length: 18 residues. The trim removed 5 bases at V and 4 bases at J, leaving 11 bases unmatched. The germline CDR1 and CDR2 sequences are SEHNR and FQNEAQ (reference sequence).

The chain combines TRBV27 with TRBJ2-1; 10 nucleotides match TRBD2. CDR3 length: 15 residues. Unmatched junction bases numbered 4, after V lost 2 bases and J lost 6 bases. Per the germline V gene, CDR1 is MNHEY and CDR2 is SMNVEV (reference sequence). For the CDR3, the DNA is TGTGCCAGCAGTTTAACACTAGCGGGACGCAATGAGCAGTTCTTC. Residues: CASSLTLAGRNEQFF.

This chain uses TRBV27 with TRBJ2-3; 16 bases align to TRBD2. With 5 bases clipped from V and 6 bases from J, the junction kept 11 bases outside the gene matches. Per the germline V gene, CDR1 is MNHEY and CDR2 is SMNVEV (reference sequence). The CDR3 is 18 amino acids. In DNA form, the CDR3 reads TGTGCCAGCAGTCCTCTCCCGGGGACTAGCGGGGGGGAGGATACGCAGTATTTT. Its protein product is CASSPLPGTSGGEDTQYF.

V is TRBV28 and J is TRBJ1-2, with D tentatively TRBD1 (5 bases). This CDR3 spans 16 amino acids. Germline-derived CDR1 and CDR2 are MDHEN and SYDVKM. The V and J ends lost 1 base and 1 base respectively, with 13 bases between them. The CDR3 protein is CASSLFRDRDNYGYTF. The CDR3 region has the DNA TGTGCCAGCAGTTTATTCCGGGACCGTGATAACTATGGCTACACCTTC.

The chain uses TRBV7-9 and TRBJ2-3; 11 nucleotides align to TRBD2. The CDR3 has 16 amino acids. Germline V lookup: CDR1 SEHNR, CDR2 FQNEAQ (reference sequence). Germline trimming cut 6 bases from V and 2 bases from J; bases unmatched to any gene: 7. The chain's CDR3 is CASSVAGGPHTDTQYF. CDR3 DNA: TGTGCCAGCAGTGTAGCGGGAGGGCCTCACACAGATACGCAGTATTTT.

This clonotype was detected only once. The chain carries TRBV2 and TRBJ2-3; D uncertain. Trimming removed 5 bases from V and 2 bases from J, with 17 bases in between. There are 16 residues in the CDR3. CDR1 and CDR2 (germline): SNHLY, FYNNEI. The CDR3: CASSRPRALVTDTQYF. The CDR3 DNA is TGTGCCAGCAGTCGCCCCCGGGCCCTCGTCACAGATACGCAGTATTTT.